The 18 T cell receptor beta chains below all came from one sample that was sequenced in a study of cytomegalovirus exposure and HLA in healthy donors. 60 Vbeta and 13 Jbeta primers were used in PCR. The protocol was immunoSEQ multiplex PCR, while the TCRdb copy is restricted to in-frame clones and leaves out a portion. The table lists some 180,000 clones, with almost 6.5% in the top ten. Input material: PBMCs. These receptors came from a man aged 25 to 40 in good health and CMV-seronegative.

V and J are TRBV5-6 and TRBJ1-2; TRBD1 matches at 8 bases. The CDR3 runs 13 residues. Germline V CDR1 and CDR2: SGHDT, YYEEEE. Trimming took 4 bases from V and 4 from J; bases not matched to a gene: 3. Here the CDR3 reads CASSLDRAYGYTF. CDR3 DNA: TGTGCCAGCAGCCTGGACAGGGCCTATGGCTACACCTTC.

CDR3 sequence (DNA): TGTGCCAGCAGTCTCCGGGACAGGGGCACTGAAGCTTTCTTT. Residues: CASSLRDRGTEAFF. The chain links TRBV27 to TRBJ1-1; TRBD1 aligns across 10 bases. This CDR3 region has 14 residues. The germline gives CDR1 MNHEY, CDR2 SMNVEV (reference sequence). The V segment lost 5 bases and the J segment 4 bases; nucleotides outside the gene matches: 4.

J is TRBJ2-5 and V is TRBV5-1; D unclear. The V end was cut by 4 bases, the J end by 3 bases, with 13 bases between. This CDR3 has 14 residues. In germline, CDR1 is SGHRS, CDR2 YFSETQ. The CDR3 DNA reads as TGCGCCAGCAGCCTAATGCGAGCGAAAGAGACCCAGTACTTC. This sequence encodes CASSLMRAKETQYF.

This chain joins TRBV6-5 and TRBJ1-2, with 8 nucleotides matching TRBD1. The J segment lost 8 bases and the V segment lost 5 bases, leaving 7 bases of the junction unmatched. The CDR3 runs 13 residues. Germline lookup yields CDR1 MNHEY and CDR2 SVGAGI. The CDR3: CASSTTGVRGYTF. CDR3 sequence (DNA): TGTGCCAGCAGTACGACAGGGGTCAGGGGCTACACCTTC.

The chain links TRBV5-1 to TRBJ2-1; no definite D call. Germline CDR1 is SGHRS and CDR2 is YFSETQ. The length of the CDR3 is 14 residues. V was shortened by 2 bases and J by 7 bases, with 13 bases between the two germline ends. CDR3 region: CASSFRQLENEQFF. CDR3 nucleotides: TGCGCCAGCAGCTTCCGGCAACTGGAGAATGAGCAGTTCTTC.

The chain recombines TRBV7-6 with TRBJ2-7; 8 positions match TRBD1. Looked up from germline, CDR1 is SGHVS and CDR2 is FNYEAQ. The CDR3 has 15 amino acids. Losses at the gene ends were 5 bases for V and 2 bases for J; bases not matched to a gene: 8. The CDR3 region has the DNA TGTGCCAGCAGCATAGACAGGGGCCTAACCTACGAGCAGTACTTC. Translated, it gives CASSIDRGLTYEQYF.

The CDR3 sequence is CASSPVGGNTEAFF. CDR3 sequence (DNA): TGCGCCAGCAGCCCGGTAGGGGGGAACACTGAAGCTTTCTTT. This chain links TRBV5-1 with TRBJ1-1; D might be TRBD1 (6 bases). Trimming took off 4 bases at V and 1 base at J, with 11 bases between the two ends. CDR3 length: 14 amino acids. The V gene's germline CDR1 is SGHRS and CDR2 YFSETQ.

This chain links TRBV30 with TRBJ1-1; no reliable D call. Trimming shortened V by 6 bases and J by 0 bases, and 14 bases separated the two germline ends. The CDR3 covers 14 residues. Germline CDR1 is GTSNPN and CDR2 is SVGIG (reference sequence). The DNA for the CDR3 is TGTGCCTGCCCCGACTTATCCTTGAACACTGAAGCTTTCTTT. Amino acids: CACPDLSLNTEAFF.

The genes are TRBV9 and TRBJ1-6; D possibly corresponds to TRBD1 (6 bases). Deletions cut 5 bases from V and 0 bases from J, with 15 bases between. This CDR3 has 17 amino acids. Germline CDR1 and CDR2: SGDLS and YYNGEE. DNA of the CDR3: TGTGCCAGCAGGGGAGGGGGTCCGAGCTCCTATAATTCACCCCTCCACTTT. Translating it yields CASRGGGPSSYNSPLHF. Variable domain in full (rest from reference TRBV9 and TRBJ1-6): DSGVTQTPKHLITATGQRVTLRCSPRSGDLSVYWYQQSLDQGLQFLIQYYNGEERAKGNILERFSAQQFPDLHSELNLSSLELGDSALYFCASRGGGPSSYNSPLHFGNGTRLTVT.

The V and J genes are TRBV19 and TRBJ2-1, with a tentative D call TRBD1 (5 bases). This CDR3 has 16 amino acids. V lost 2 bases, J lost 6 bases, and 17 bases lay in between. Germline CDR1 is LNHDA and CDR2 is SQIVND (reference sequence). CDR3 sequence: CASSISITPGSNEQFF. The CDR3 bases are TGTGCCAGTAGTATATCGATAACTCCAGGGTCCAATGAGCAGTTCTTC.

The V and J genes are TRBV27 and TRBJ2-7, with 8 bases aligning to TRBD2. CDR1 and CDR2 from the germline V gene are MNHEY and SMNVEV (reference sequence). The V and J ends lost 3 bases and 2 bases, in that order; junction bases with no gene match: 9. The CDR3 loop spans 16 amino acids. In nucleotides, the CDR3 is TGTGCCAGCAGTTTCGATGGCGGGAGGACCGCCTACGAGCAGTACTTC. This gives the protein CASSFDGGRTAYEQYF.

The J gene is TRBJ2-1, the V gene TRBV7-8, with 10 bases that match TRBD1. Germline values: CDR1 SGHVS, CDR2 FQNEAQ. V shed 2 bases and J 8 bases; nucleotides not matched to a gene: 3. This CDR3 is built from 14 residues. CDR3 DNA: TGTGCCAGCAGCTTACGGGACAGGGGCGATGAGCAGTTCTTC. Translated, it gives CASSLRDRGDEQFF. The variable domain in full, completed from reference TRBV7-8 and TRBJ2-1, reads GAGVSQSPRYKVAKRGQDVALRCDPISGHVSLFWYQQALGQGPEFLTYFQNEAQLDKSGLPSDRFFAERPEGSVSTLKIQRTQQEDSAVYLCASSLRDRGDEQFFGPGTRLTVL.

The chain's CDR3 is CASGYPSRDSLAYEQYF. The CDR3 DNA reads as TGTGCCAGCGGTTACCCCTCCCGGGACAGCCTCGCCTACGAGCAGTACTTC. The rearrangement links TRBV27 to TRBJ2-7, with 7 bases identical to TRBD1. The J segment lost 2 bases and the V segment lost 8 bases, leaving 18 bases of the junction unmatched. This CDR3 has 17 residues. CDR1 MNHEY and CDR2 SMNVEV come from the germline V gene (reference sequence).

The V and J genes are TRBV5-1 and TRBJ2-2; tentative D call: TRBD1 (6 bases). The CDR3 length is 16 residues. The ends were cut back, 1 base at V and 6 bases at J, with 16 bases in the middle. Germline values: CDR1 SGHRS, CDR2 YFSETQ. In nucleotides, the CDR3 is TGCGCCAGCAGCTTGTTACAGGGTGCGTCGGCCGGGGAGCTGTTTTTT. Translating gives CASSLLQGASAGELFF.

The V gene is TRBV5-8, the J gene TRBJ2-3; a weak D match, TRBD2 (5 bases). Trimming stripped 4 bases from V and 1 base from J, with 13 bases between. Germline values: CDR1 SGHTS, CDR2 YDEGEE. CDR3 length equals 15 residues. In DNA form, the CDR3 reads TGTGCCAGCAGCCTCGGGATCAGCGGCACAGATACGCAGTATTTT. The encoded protein is CASSLGISGTDTQYF.

CDR3 in amino acids: CASSYSQGNTEAFF. CDR3 nucleotides: TGTGCCAGCAGTTACTCTCAGGGCAACACTGAAGCTTTCTTT. This chain joins TRBV6-5 and TRBJ1-1, with D possibly matching TRBD1 (5 bases). The CDR3 covers 14 residues. Germline V gene data show CDR1 as MNHEY and CDR2 as SVGAGI. The V end was cut by 0 bases, the J end by 2 bases, with 7 bases between.

Comment on this clone: The sample holds other DNA sequences that translate to the same CDR3. The V call is TRBV27, the J call TRBJ1-5; unclear D gene. Germline V gives CDR1 MNHEY, CDR2 SMNVEV (reference sequence). The V end was cut by 0 bases, the J end by 1 base, with 4 bases between. The CDR3 loop spans 14 amino acids. The CDR3 DNA reads TGTGCCAGCAGTTTATCACGGAGCAATCAGCCCCAGCATTTT. Translating it yields CASSLSRSNQPQHF.

CDR3 sequence (DNA): TGTGCCAGCAGCCGGGACAGCGCTACCTACGAGCAGTACTTC. Amino acid sequence: CASSRDSATYEQYF. The chain carries TRBV14 and TRBJ2-7; 7 positions match TRBD1. Germline V CDR1 and CDR2: SGHDN, FVKESK. V was pared by 4 bases and J by 2 bases, with 5 bases of the junction left unmatched. The CDR3 sequence is 14 residues long.